The 11 T cell receptor beta chains below were found in one sample sequenced in a study of vaccination and CD4 T cells after COVID-19. Indicated treatment: roughly ten-day PBMC culture with coronavirus spike peptide pools or control peptides (ViraFEST assay). The unexposed donor's CD4+ T cells were collected before the COVID-19 pandemic (2011-2018). No antigens are known for them. Cultured CD4+ T cell DNA was sequenced using the Oncomine TCR Beta short-read assay. TCRdb re-called the PCR reads through MiXCR, storing one row per CDR3 protein. Of over 6,500 distinct CDR3 sequences listed, roughly 50% are singletons. Source material: CD4+ T cells from blood, cultured in vitro. All receptors come from a human donor in good health.

On this clonotype: The likely explanation is a read error, given a far larger clone one base away. The chain combines TRBV30 with TRBJ2-1; 8 bases fit TRBD1. Germline CDR1 GTSNPN, CDR2 SVGIG (reference sequence). There are 15 residues in the CDR3. The V and J ends lost 0 bases and 13 bases, in that order; junction bases with no gene match: 14. The CDR3 loop reads CAWSVSGQVMRNQFF. The DNA for the CDR3 is TGTGCCTGGAGTGTGTCGGGACAGGTCATGAGGAACCAGTTCTTC. Complete variable domain (other parts from reference TRBV30 and TRBJ2-1): SQTIHQWPATLVQPVGSPLSLECTVEGTSNPNLYWYRQAAGRGLQLLFYSVGIGQISSEVPQNLSASRPQDRQFILSSKKLLLSDSGFYLCAWSVSGQVMRNQFFGPGTRLTVL.

This clonotype has just a few counts. The rearrangement joins TRBV4-1 to TRBJ1-2, with 8 bases that match TRBD1. V lost 1 base, J lost 4 bases, and 8 bases stayed unmatched. The V gene's germline CDR1 is MGHRA and CDR2 YSYEKL. The CDR3 totals 16 residues. In nucleotides, the CDR3 is TGCGCCAGCAGCCAAGGAACACCAGGGGGCGGCTATGGCTACACCTTC. This gives the protein CASSQGTPGGGYGYTF.

V and J are TRBV6-1 and TRBJ1-5; D is unresolved. V was shortened by 7 bases and J by 7 bases, with 14 bases between the two germline ends. Germline values: CDR1 MNHNS, CDR2 SASEGT. The CDR3 has 13 amino acids. This CDR3 is CASMRGGEQPQHF. CDR3 in DNA: TGTGCCAGCATGCGGGGAGGTGAACAGCCCCAGCATTTT.

The V and J genes are TRBV12-3 or TRBV12-4 and TRBJ1-6, with D uncertain. The length of the CDR3 is 15 residues. Trimming cost V 3 bases and J 2 bases, with 8 bases left between them. CDR3 residues: CASSLVAAYNSPLHF. Here the CDR3 DNA reads TGTGCCAGCAGTTTGGTTGCCGCCTATAATTCACCCCTCCACTTT.

The chain employs TRBV12-3 or TRBV12-4 and TRBJ1-5; tentatively, D is TRBD1 (5 bases). This CDR3 has 14 amino acids. Trimming cost V 3 bases and J 6 bases, with 12 bases left between them. The CDR3 spells CASSFALGGQPQHF. The CDR3 DNA reads as TGTGCCAGCAGTTTCGCCTTGGGGGGTCAGCCCCAGCATTTT.

V is TRBV4-3 and J is TRBJ1-2; a possible D gene is TRBD1 (6 bases). The CDR3 loop spans 16 amino acids. Deletions cut 0 bases from V and 3 bases from J, with 14 bases between. Germline CDR1 and CDR2: LGHNA and YSLEER. DNA for the CDR3: TGCGCCAGCAGCCAAGAAGGGTGGGGGCGCGACTATGGCTACACCTTC. Its translation is CASSQEGWGRDYGYTF.

This clonotype has a handful of counts. The chain has TRBV7-2 and TRBJ1-2, with D tentatively TRBD1 (5 bases). From germline, CDR1 is SGHTA and CDR2 FQGNSA. The V end was cut by 5 bases, the J end by 3 bases, with 13 bases between. The CDR3 extends over 14 amino acids. The CDR3 bases are TGTGCCAGCAGCCCCCCCGACAGCTACTATGGCTACACCTTC. This gives the protein CASSPPDSYYGYTF. Combining the CDR3 with reference TRBV7-2 and TRBJ1-2 gives the whole variable domain GAGVSQSPSNKVTEKGKDVELRCDPISGHTALYWYRQSLGQGLEFLIYFQGNSAPDKSGLPSDRFSAERTGGSVSTLTIQRTQQEDSAVYLCASSPPDSYYGYTFGSGTRLTVV.

The chain combines TRBV6-1 with TRBJ1-5, with D unresolved. V lost 6 bases to trimming and J lost 0 bases, with 15 bases between them. Per germline, CDR1 MNHNS and CDR2 SASEGT. This CDR3 contains 16 residues. The CDR3 loop reads CASRDREMYSNQPQHF. The CDR3 region has the DNA TGTGCCAGCAGAGACCGGGAGATGTATAGCAATCAGCCCCAGCATTTT.

V and J are TRBV12-3 or TRBV12-4 and TRBJ1-2; D unclear. V was cut by 3 bases and J by 0 bases, with 5 bases left in between. The length of the CDR3 is 13 residues. This CDR3 reads CASSFLPNYGYTF. The CDR3 DNA is TGTGCCAGCAGTTTTTTGCCTAACTATGGCTACACCTTC.

The J gene is TRBJ1-5, the V gene TRBV12-3 or TRBV12-4; perhaps TRBD1 as D (5 bases). V was shortened by 3 bases and J by 8 bases, with 14 bases between the two germline ends. CDR3 length equals 14 residues. CDR3 region: CASSFSAGREPQHF. In DNA, the CDR3 is TGTGCCAGCAGTTTTTCTGCAGGGAGGGAGCCCCAGCATTTT.

The rearrangement joins TRBV7-6 to TRBJ1-3; D uncertain. Germline values: CDR1 SGHVS, CDR2 FNYEAQ. Trimming cost V 0 bases and J 0 bases, with 12 bases left between them. CDR3 length: 17 residues. CDR3 amino acids: CASSLASGLRSGNTIYF. In DNA form, the CDR3 reads TGTGCCAGCAGCTTAGCCTCCGGACTTCGCTCTGGAAACACCATATATTTT.